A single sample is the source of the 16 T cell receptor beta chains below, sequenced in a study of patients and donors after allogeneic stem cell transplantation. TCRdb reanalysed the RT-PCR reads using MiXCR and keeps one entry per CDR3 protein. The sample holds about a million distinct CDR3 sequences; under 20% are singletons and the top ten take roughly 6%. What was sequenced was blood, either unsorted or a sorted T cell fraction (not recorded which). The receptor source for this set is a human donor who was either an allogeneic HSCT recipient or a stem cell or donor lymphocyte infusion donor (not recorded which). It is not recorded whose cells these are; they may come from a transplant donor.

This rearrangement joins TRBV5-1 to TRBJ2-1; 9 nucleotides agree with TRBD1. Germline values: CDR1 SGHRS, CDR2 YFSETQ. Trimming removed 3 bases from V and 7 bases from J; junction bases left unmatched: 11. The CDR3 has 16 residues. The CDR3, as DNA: TGCGCCAGCAGCTCCAATAAAGGGACAGGGAGGAATGAGCAGTTCTTC. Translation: CASSSNKGTGRNEQFF.

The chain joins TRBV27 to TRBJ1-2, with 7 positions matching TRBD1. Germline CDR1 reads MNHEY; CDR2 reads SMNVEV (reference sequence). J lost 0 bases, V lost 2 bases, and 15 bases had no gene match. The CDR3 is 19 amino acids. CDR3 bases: TGTGCCAGCAGTTTACGGAGCAATGGCAGGGGGAGAGCTAACTATGGCTACACCTTC. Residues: CASSLRSNGRGRANYGYTF.

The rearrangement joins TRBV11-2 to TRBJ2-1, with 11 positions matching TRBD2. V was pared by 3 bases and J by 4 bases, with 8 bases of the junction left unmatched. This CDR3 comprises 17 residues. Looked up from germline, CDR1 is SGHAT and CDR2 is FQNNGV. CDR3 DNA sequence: TGTGCCAGCAGCTTTAACATAGCGGGGGGGCGTTACAATGAGCAGTTCTTC. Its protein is CASSFNIAGGRYNEQFF.

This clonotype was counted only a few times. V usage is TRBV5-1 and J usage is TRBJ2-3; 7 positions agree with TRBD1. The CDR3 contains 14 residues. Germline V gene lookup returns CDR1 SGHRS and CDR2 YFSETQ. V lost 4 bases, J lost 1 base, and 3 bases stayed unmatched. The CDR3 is CASSNGQGTDTQYF. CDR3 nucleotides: TGCGCCAGCAGCAATGGACAGGGCACAGATACGCAGTATTTT.

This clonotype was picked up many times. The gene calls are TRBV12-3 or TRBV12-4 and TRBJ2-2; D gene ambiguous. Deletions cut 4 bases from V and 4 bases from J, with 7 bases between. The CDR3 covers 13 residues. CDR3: CASSWSSTGELFF. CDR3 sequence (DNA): TGTGCCAGCAGTTGGAGCAGCACCGGGGAGCTGTTTTTT.

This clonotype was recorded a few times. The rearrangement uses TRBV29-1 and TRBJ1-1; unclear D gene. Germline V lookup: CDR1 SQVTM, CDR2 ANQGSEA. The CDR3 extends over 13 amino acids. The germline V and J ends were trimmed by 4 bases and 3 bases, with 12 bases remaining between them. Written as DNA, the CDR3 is TGCAGCGTTGGACTTCTCACGGACACTGAAGCTTTCTTT. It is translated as CSVGLLTDTEAFF. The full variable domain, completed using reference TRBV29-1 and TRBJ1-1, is SAVISQKPSRDICQRGTSLTIQCQVDSQVTMMFWYRQQPGQSLTLIATANQGSEATYESGFVIDKFPISRPNLTFSTLTVSNMSPEDSSIYLCSVGLLTDTEAFFGQGTRLTVV.

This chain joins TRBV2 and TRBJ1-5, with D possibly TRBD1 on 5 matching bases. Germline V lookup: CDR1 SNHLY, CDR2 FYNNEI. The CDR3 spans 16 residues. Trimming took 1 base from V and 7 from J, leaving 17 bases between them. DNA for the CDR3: TGTGCCAGCAGTGAAGGGTGGTCAGGGAGTAGGCAGCCCCAGCATTTT. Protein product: CASSEGWSGSRQPQHF.

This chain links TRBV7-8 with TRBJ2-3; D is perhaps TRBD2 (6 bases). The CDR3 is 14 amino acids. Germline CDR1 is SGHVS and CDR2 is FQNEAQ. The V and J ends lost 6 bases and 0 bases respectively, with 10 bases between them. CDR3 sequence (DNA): TGTGCCAGCAGGGGGAGCGGGAGCACAGATACGCAGTATTTT. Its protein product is CASRGSGSTDTQYF.

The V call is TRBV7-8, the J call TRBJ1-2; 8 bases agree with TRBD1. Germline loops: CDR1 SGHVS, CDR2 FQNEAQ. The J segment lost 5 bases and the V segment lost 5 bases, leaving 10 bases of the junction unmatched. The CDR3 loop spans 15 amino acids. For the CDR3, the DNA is TGTGCCAGCAGCGAGATTGACAGGGGCAGATATGGCTACACCTTC. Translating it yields CASSEIDRGRYGYTF.

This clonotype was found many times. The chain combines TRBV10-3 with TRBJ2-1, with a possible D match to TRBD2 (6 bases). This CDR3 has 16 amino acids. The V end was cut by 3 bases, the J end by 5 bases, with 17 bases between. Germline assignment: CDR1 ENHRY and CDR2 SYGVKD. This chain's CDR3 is CAISESRAGRNNEQFF. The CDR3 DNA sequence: TGTGCCATCAGTGAATCTCGGGCGGGACGAAACAATGAGCAGTTCTTC.

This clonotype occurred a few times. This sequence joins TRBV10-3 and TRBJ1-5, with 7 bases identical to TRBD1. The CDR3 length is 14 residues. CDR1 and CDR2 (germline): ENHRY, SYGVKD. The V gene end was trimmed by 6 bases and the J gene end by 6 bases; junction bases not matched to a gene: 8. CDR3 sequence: CAISSAGGSQPQHF. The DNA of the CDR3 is TGTGCCATCAGCTCAGCAGGGGGTAGTCAGCCCCAGCATTTT.

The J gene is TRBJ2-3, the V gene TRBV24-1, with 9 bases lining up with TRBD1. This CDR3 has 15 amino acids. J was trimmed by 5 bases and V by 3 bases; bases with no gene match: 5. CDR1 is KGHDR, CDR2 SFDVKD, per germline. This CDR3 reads CATSDAQGARDTQYF. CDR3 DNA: TGTGCCACCAGTGATGCACAGGGGGCTAGAGATACGCAGTATTTT.

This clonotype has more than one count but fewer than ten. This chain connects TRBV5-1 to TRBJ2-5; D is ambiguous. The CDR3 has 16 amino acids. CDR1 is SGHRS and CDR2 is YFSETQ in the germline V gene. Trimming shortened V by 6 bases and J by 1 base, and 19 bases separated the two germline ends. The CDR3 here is CASTLGPYTAQETQYF. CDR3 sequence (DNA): TGCGCCAGCACCCTCGGGCCTTACACGGCCCAAGAGACCCAGTACTTC.

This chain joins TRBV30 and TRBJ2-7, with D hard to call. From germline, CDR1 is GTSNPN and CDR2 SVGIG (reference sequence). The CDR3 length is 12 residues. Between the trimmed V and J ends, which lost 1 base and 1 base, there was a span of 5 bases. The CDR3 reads CAWSGASYEQYF. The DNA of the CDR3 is TGTGCCTGGAGTGGGGCTTCCTACGAGCAGTACTTC.

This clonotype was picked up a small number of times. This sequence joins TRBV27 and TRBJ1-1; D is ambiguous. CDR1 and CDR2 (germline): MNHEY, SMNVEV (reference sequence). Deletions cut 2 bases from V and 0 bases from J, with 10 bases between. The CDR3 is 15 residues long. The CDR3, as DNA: TGTGCCAGCAGTTTAGACCGATTATTGAACACTGAAGCTTTCTTT. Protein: CASSLDRLLNTEAFF.

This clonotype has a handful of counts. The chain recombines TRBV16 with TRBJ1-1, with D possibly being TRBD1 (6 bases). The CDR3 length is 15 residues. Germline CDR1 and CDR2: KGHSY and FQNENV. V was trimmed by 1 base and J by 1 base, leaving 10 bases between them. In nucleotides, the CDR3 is TGTGCCAGCAGCCAATACGCGACAGGGAACACTGAAGCTTTCTTT. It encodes CASSQYATGNTEAFF.